These 7 T cell receptor beta chains were all obtained from the same sample, sequenced in a study of blood T cell repertoires in COVID-19 (dated by TCRdb to 2018 to 2020). Libraries came from the immunoSEQ multiplex PCR assay. Held by TCRdb, this immuneACCESS table contains in-frame sequences only and omits some clones. Under half of the omission traces to an unresolved V gene where checked; the cause of the rest is unknown. In this sample the table shows nearly 85,000 clones, 80% to 90% of which occur a single time. The top ten clonotypes cover 15% to 20% of the sample. Material: peripheral blood. All receptors derive from a woman aged 60-75 years with acute or convalescent COVID-19.

The rearrangement uses TRBV27 and TRBJ2-3, with TRBD2 matching over 7 bases. Germline CDR1 and CDR2: MNHEY and SMNVEV (reference sequence). Unmatched junction bases numbered 10, after V lost 6 bases and J lost 1 base. CDR3 length: 16 amino acids. CDR3: CASSRRGSRGTDTQYF. Here the CDR3 DNA reads TGTGCCAGCAGCAGGCGGGGGTCGAGGGGCACAGATACGCAGTATTTT.

The chain uses TRBV6-5 and TRBJ1-1, with D tentatively TRBD1 (6 bases). Germline-derived CDR1 and CDR2 are MNHEY and SVGAGI. This CDR3 has 14 amino acids. Trimming cost V 7 bases and J 1 base, with 13 bases left between them. This CDR3 is CASTTGIPNTEAFF. CDR3 DNA sequence: TGTGCCAGCACCACAGGGATCCCGAACACTGAAGCTTTCTTT.

The chain has TRBV5-1 and TRBJ1-1; D possibly corresponds to TRBD1 (5 bases). Germline loops: CDR1 SGHRS, CDR2 YFSETQ. The length of the CDR3 is 13 residues. V was trimmed by 1 base and J by 8 bases, leaving 12 bases between them. The CDR3 DNA follows: TGCGCCAGCAGCTTGAGCTCCCCAGGGGAAGCTTTCTTT. Residues: CASSLSSPGEAFF.

The chain has TRBV7-2 and TRBJ2-2; tentative D call: TRBD2 (6 bases). This CDR3 has 16 amino acids. Germline V gives CDR1 SGHTA, CDR2 FQGNSA. V dropped 5 bases and J dropped 0 bases, with 13 bases sitting between them. The CDR3 nucleotides read TGTGCCAGCAGCAGCGGGTGGCGGCCGAACACCGGGGAGCTGTTTTTT. Translating it yields CASSSGWRPNTGELFF.

The chain links TRBV6-4 to TRBJ2-1; 8 bases fit TRBD2. The V gene end was trimmed by 4 bases and the J gene end by 9 bases; junction bases not matched to a gene: 11. The CDR3 has 15 residues. Germline CDR1 is MRHNA and CDR2 is SNTAGT. CDR3: CASSASSGSRSEQFF. DNA of the CDR3: TGTGCCAGCAGTGCGTCCAGCGGGAGTAGGAGTGAGCAGTTCTTC.

As DNA, the CDR3 is TGTGCCAGCAGCAAAGGTGGGACAGGAGGGATGAACACTGAAGCTTTCTTT. Amino acid sequence: CASSKGGTGGMNTEAFF. The V and J genes are TRBV21-1 and TRBJ1-1; TRBD1 is taken as the D call from the table, unchecked against the DNA. TRBV21-1 is labeled a pseudogene. This CDR3 comprises 17 residues.

This clone is a singleton in its sample. The chain recombines TRBV18 with TRBJ2-7, with TRBD2 matching 8 bases. With V trimmed by 3 bases and J by 3 bases, 4 bases remained unmatched. Per the germline V gene, CDR1 is KGHSH and CDR2 is LQKENI. This CDR3 has 14 amino acids. As DNA, the CDR3 is TGTGCCAGCTCACCGGGACTAGAAGACTACGAGCAGTACTTC. This encodes CASSPGLEDYEQYF.